This TCR beta chain was recorded in a study of blood T cell repertoires in COVID-19 (TCRdb year 2020). For the study in its entirety: The collaborator samples originated in the United States, Italy and Spain and spanned the acute and convalescent phases of COVID-19. The material from the prospective study consisted of cDNA or gDNA derived from T cells, B-cell-depleted T cells, or PBMCs. The dataset comprised deeply sampled blood TCRbeta repertoires from subjects exposed to, actively infected with, or recovered from COVID-19. The repertoires were released in a freely available public database intended as a resource for research on the immune response to SARS-CoV-2. Samples were obtained from the ongoing ImmuneRACE study (first 160 participants) and from 950 to 1,500 subjects provided by 6 global collaborators. The sample metadata nearly always contained a de-identified subject ID, COVID-19 status, age in years and sex. HLA class I and class II types, where available, came from metadata supplied by the sample provider rather than from assay-based typing.

What the work shows at the level of the full study, not this receptor alone: The quantity of clinical and demographic metadata differed by source and by participant and was supplied without curation.

This clone is termed medium-sized (0.01 to 0.1%). What antigen it recognizes has not been identified. Within one base of it there is no much larger clone, and no base qualities were kept. Collaborating institutions collected whole blood in K2EDTA tubes following their own protocols. For TCRbeta analysis, collaborators shipped samples in one of three forms: frozen whole blood, isolated PBMCs, or DNA extracted from either of those sample types. The immunoSEQ Assay, a bias-controlled multiplex PCR, was used to amplify TCRbeta CDR3 regions from genomic DNA. From the authors' description of their analysis: Within the assay, amplification of reference gene primers was used to estimate how many nucleated cells each sample contained. To quantify the absolute abundance of each unique TCRbeta CDR3 rearrangement, sequence reads were collapsed and filtered. For each sample, productive Simpson clonality was calculated as the square root of Simpson's diversity index over productive rearrangements. In its TCRdb copy, this immuneACCESS table keeps in-frame sequences only and misses some clones. Where compared with another copy, unresolved V genes explain less than half of these, and the others have no known cause. V and J calls and clone size come straight from that table; D and trimming were deduced from the DNA. The sample table records about 140,000 clones; 81% of these occur just once. The ten largest clones capture around 8.8% of the sample.

The sample was peripheral blood. This clonotype originated in a human donor in a cohort sampled during active COVID-19.

The bases are TGTGCCAGCACCCGTGGGGCAGGGCACGAGCAGTACTTC. Its product reads: CASTRGAGHEQYF. The V and J genes are TRBV12-3 or TRBV12-4 and TRBJ2-7; TRBD1 is possibly the D segment (5 matching bases). The V end loses 7 bases and the J end loses 5 bases, and a stretch of 15 bases separates them. The CDR3 runs 13 amino acids, cysteine and phenylalanine included. The sequence is cut down to CDR3 DNA, 39 bases in frame from base 1.